The T cell receptor beta chain described here comes from a study of T cell changes during pregnancy in multiple sclerosis. Data came from immunoSEQ multiplex PCR; TCRdb stores just in-frame clones and leaves some out. The sample lists about 38,000 clones, about nine tenths occurring once. With 1 base clipped from V and 0 bases from J, the junction kept 4 bases outside the gene matches. Germline loops: CDR1 ENHRY, CDR2 SYGVKD. This CDR3 spans 17 amino acids. The chain links TRBV10-3 to TRBJ1-1; 11 bases agree with TRBD1. The sequences come from CD8+ T cells from peripheral blood mononuclear cells, collected in the second trimester of pregnancy. This clonotype originated in a female donor with multiple sclerosis, enrolled in a pregnancy study. Written as DNA, the CDR3 is TGTGCCATCAGTGAGTGGACAGGGGGCCGCATGAACACTGAAGCTTTCTTT. Its translation is CAISEWTGGRMNTEAFF.